The 9 T cell receptor beta chains below all came from one sample that was sequenced in a study of CD8+CD57+ T cells in acquired aplastic anemia. An expansion of CD8+CD57+ cells by flow cytometry had been shown in patients chosen for sequencing. Genomic DNA constituted the template upon which TCR beta VDJ and CDR3 profiling was performed. TCRdb recomputed calls from the reads with MiXCR, one row per CDR3 protein. The table lists about 160,000 distinct CDR3 sequences, less than 50% of them singletons, with about 30% in the top ten. The specimen was sorted CD4+, CD8+, or CD8+CD57+ T cells (not recorded which) from PBMCs. These receptors all come from a human donor with aplastic anemia.

The chain joins TRBV27 to TRBJ2-3; no definite D call. Trimming took off 3 bases at V and 3 bases at J, with 16 bases between the two ends. Per the germline V gene, CDR1 is MNHEY and CDR2 is SMNVEV (reference sequence). The CDR3 loop spans 16 amino acids. CDR3: CASSLAWAIGTDTQYF. CDR3 sequence (DNA): TGTGCCAGCAGTTTGGCGTGGGCTATAGGTACAGATACGCAGTATTTT.

The chain combines TRBV9 with TRBJ1-3; tentative D call: TRBD1 (5 bases). Trimming pared 4 bases from V and 0 bases from J, leaving 17 bases between. This CDR3 contains 17 residues. Germline V gene lookup returns CDR1 SGDLS and CDR2 YYNGEE. CDR3: CASSLRWGGSSGNTIYF. CDR3 in DNA: TGTGCCAGCAGCTTGAGGTGGGGGGGAAGCTCTGGAAACACCATATATTTT. The full variable domain, rest sourced from reference TRBV9 and TRBJ1-3, is DSGVTQTPKHLITATGQRVTLRCSPRSGDLSVYWYQQSLDQGLQFLIQYYNGEERAKGNILERFSAQQFPDLHSELNLSSLELGDSALYFCASSLRWGGSSGNTIYFGEGSWLTVV.

This clonotype was recorded at least ten times. V and J are TRBV7-2 and TRBJ1-1, with 10 bases identical to TRBD1. V dropped 2 bases and J dropped 4; count of bases not matched to a gene: 1. This CDR3 spans 14 amino acids. Germline V gene data show CDR1 as SGHTA and CDR2 as FQGNSA. This CDR3 reads CASSLWDRGTEAFF. The DNA for the CDR3 is TGTGCCAGCAGCTTATGGGACAGGGGCACTGAAGCTTTCTTT.

The chain has TRBV5-1 and TRBJ2-7; D is perhaps TRBD2 (5 bases). The CDR3 length is 16 residues. Between the trimmed V and J ends, which lost 4 bases and 4 bases, there was a span of 21 bases. Germline V CDR1 and CDR2: SGHRS, YFSETQ. The CDR3 loop reads CASSHISEPKRYEQYF. The CDR3 DNA follows: TGCGCCAGCAGCCACATTAGCGAACCCAAGAGGTACGAGCAGTACTTC.

The count of this clonotype is one. The chain combines TRBV10-3 with TRBJ1-1, with D hard to call. The V end lost 3 bases, the J end lost 8 bases, and 7 bases lay between the germline ends. Germline-derived CDR1 and CDR2 are ENHRY and SYGVKD. The CDR3 covers 11 residues. This CDR3 reads CAISEYHEAFF. CDR3 sequence (DNA): TGTGCCATCAGTGAATACCACGAAGCTTTCTTT.

This clonotype was detected only once. One end of the junction does not line up with germline, which may come from a read error. This sequence joins TRBV10-3 and TRBJ2-2, with D perhaps TRBD1 or TRBD2 (5 bases each). Germline V gene sequence: CDR1 ENHRY, CDR2 SYGVKD. This CDR3 spans 14 amino acids. The CDR3 sequence: CAIGEGINTGELFF. The CDR3 bases are TGTGCCATCGGTGAGGGGATAAACACCGGGGAGCTGTTTTTT.

This chain links TRBV20-1 with TRBJ2-6; D not certain. Germline lookup yields CDR1 DFQATT and CDR2 SNEGSKA (reference sequence). This CDR3 has 14 amino acids. V lost 5 bases and J 0 bases, leaving 8 bases between the germline ends. CDR3 protein: CSAVRRSGANVLTF. CDR3 DNA sequence: TGCAGTGCTGTAAGACGCTCTGGGGCCAACGTCCTGACTTTC.

In regard to this clonotype: A clone one base away is much larger, so this may be a read error. The chain recombines TRBV5-5 with TRBJ2-7; no firm D call. Germline CDR1 and CDR2: SGHKS and YYEKEE (reference sequence). This CDR3 contains 12 residues. The CDR3 nucleotides read TGTGCCAGCAGCTTGCCCGAAAACGAGCTGTACTTC. It specifies CASSLPENELYF. Full variable domain (rest looked up from reference TRBV5-5 and TRBJ2-7): DAGVTQSPTHLIKTRGQQVTLRCSPISGHKSVSWYQQVLGQGPQFIFQYYEKEERGRGNFPDRFSARQFPNYSSELNVNALLLGDSALYLCASSLPENELYFGPGTRLTVT.

The chain joins TRBV2 to TRBJ2-3; a possible D gene is TRBD2 (5 bases). V lost 8 bases to trimming and J lost 9 bases, with 15 bases between them. Germline CDR1 SNHLY, CDR2 FYNNEI. There are 12 residues in the CDR3. CDR3: CASGLGLLTQYF. The CDR3 coding sequence is TGTGCCAGCGGACTGGGTCTGCTCACGCAGTATTTT.